What follows are 15 T cell receptor beta chains derived from one specimen sequenced in a study of cytomegalovirus exposure and HLA in healthy donors. Assay: immunoSEQ multiplex PCR; the TCRdb copy retains only in-frame clones and omits some. Counted here are 160,000 or so clones, around 82% occurring once; the ten biggest clones make up around 9.6%. The sample consisted of PBMCs. The receptors were sampled from a man aged 25 to 45 in good health and CMV-seropositive.

This clone came up once. The genes are TRBV28 and TRBJ1-2; 8 bases match TRBD1. Trimming removed 7 bases from V and 5 bases from J; junction bases left unmatched: 12. The CDR3 contains 15 residues. From germline, CDR1 is MDHEN and CDR2 SYDVKM. CDR3 coding DNA: TGTGCCAGCACCTCAGGGGGCAGGTCGGGTTATGGCTACACCTTC. It encodes CASTSGGRSGYGYTF.

The V call is TRBV5-1, the J call TRBJ2-1; 8 nucleotides align to TRBD1. Germline-derived CDR1 and CDR2 are SGHRS and YFSETQ. This CDR3 region has 17 residues. Trimming took 4 bases from V and 3 from J; bases not matched to a gene: 12. CDR3 sequence: CASSPDRASWVYNEQFF. In nucleotides, the CDR3 is TGCGCCAGCAGCCCGGACAGGGCTAGCTGGGTCTACAATGAGCAGTTCTTC.

CDR3 in DNA: TGTGCCAGCAGTGCCGGGACAGATATCTACGAGCAGTACTTC. This translates into CASSAGTDIYEQYF. The chain has TRBV6-1 and TRBJ2-7, with TRBD1 identical over 7 bases. The ends lost 4 bases at V and 3 bases at J; junction bases unmatched: 6. Germline assignment: CDR1 MNHNS and CDR2 SASEGT. There are 14 residues in the CDR3.

The chain joins TRBV27 to TRBJ1-2, with TRBD1 as a possible D gene (5 bases). V shed 8 bases and J shed 6 bases, with 13 bases lying between them. Germline V gene lookup returns CDR1 MNHEY and CDR2 SMNVEV (reference sequence). CDR3 length equals 12 residues. CDR3: CASAPGRDGYTF. The DNA of the CDR3 is TGTGCCAGCGCCCCGGGCAGGGATGGCTACACCTTC.

This clone occurred once. The chain has TRBV19 and TRBJ1-1, with a possible D match to TRBD1 (5 bases). CDR1 and CDR2 (germline): LNHDA, SQIVND (reference sequence). The CDR3 is 15 residues long. Trimming pared 3 bases from V and 1 base from J, leaving 12 bases between. This chain's CDR3 is CASSIQATANTEAFF. The CDR3 DNA sequence: TGTGCCAGTAGTATCCAAGCGACAGCGAACACTGAAGCTTTCTTT.

The chain has TRBV30 and TRBJ1-2; 9 bases fit TRBD1. The CDR3 runs 13 residues. In germline, CDR1 is GTSNPN, CDR2 SVGIG (reference sequence). Trimming took 0 bases from V and 4 from J; bases not matched to a gene: 0. The CDR3 reads CAWSVTGGYGYTF. The CDR3 DNA follows: TGTGCCTGGAGTGTGACAGGGGGCTATGGCTACACCTTC.

A word on this clone: One end of the junction varies from germline; a read error may be responsible. This chain links TRBV6-5 with TRBJ2-7; 7 nucleotides line up with TRBD1. The CDR3 is 14 amino acids. The germline V gene encodes CDR1 MNHEY and CDR2 SVGAGI. This CDR3 reads CASSPGTESYGQYF. The CDR3 region has the DNA TGTGCCAGCAGCCCAGGGACAGAGAGCTACGGGCAGTACTTC.

The chain recombines TRBV6-5 with TRBJ2-3, with a tentative D call TRBD1 (5 bases). The CDR3 sequence is 15 residues long. Deletions cut 6 bases from V and 3 bases from J, with 16 bases between. Germline values: CDR1 MNHEY, CDR2 SVGAGI. In DNA, the CDR3 is TGTGCCAGCAGCCGTAAGGGGTTCGATACAGATACGCAGTATTTT. This encodes CASSRKGFDTDTQYF.

The CDR3 DNA reads as TGTGCCAGCAGTTACTCGACTGGCAGAATTGAAGCTTTCTTT. This gives the protein CASSYSTGRIEAFF. The genes are TRBV6-5 and TRBJ1-1; no clear D gene. The CDR3 extends over 14 amino acids. Germline V gene sequence: CDR1 MNHEY, CDR2 SVGAGI. V dropped 0 bases and J dropped 7 bases, with 12 bases sitting between them.

This chain uses TRBV29-1 with TRBJ2-7; 10 nucleotides line up with TRBD1. Germline CDR1 and CDR2: SQVTM and ANQGSEA. The CDR3 is 14 residues long. V was clipped by 3 bases and J by 3 bases; unmatched bases: 5. Here the CDR3 DNA reads TGCAGCGTTGAGTTCCGGGACAGGGGCTACGAGCAGTACTTC. The encoded protein is CSVEFRDRGYEQYF.

The rearrangement links TRBV28 to TRBJ1-5; possibly TRBD1 for D (6 bases). Trimming stripped 3 bases from V and 5 bases from J, with 11 bases between. Germline V gives CDR1 MDHEN, CDR2 SYDVKM. CDR3 size: 14 residues. Here the CDR3 DNA reads TGTGCCAGCAGTTTTGGGAACAGGGATCAGCCCCAGCATTTT. Protein: CASSFGNRDQPQHF.

V and J are TRBV28 and TRBJ1-1; D is unresolved. V dropped 2 bases and J dropped 6 bases, with 7 bases sitting between them. Germline-derived CDR1 and CDR2 are MDHEN and SYDVKM. CDR3 length equals 12 residues. The CDR3 loop reads CASSLEVPEAFF. The CDR3 nucleotides read TGTGCCAGCAGTTTAGAGGTTCCTGAAGCTTTCTTT.

Only a few counts were recorded for this clone. The chain carries TRBV7-6 and TRBJ1-2; TRBD1 aligns across 8 bases. Germline trimming cut 2 bases from V and 6 bases from J; bases unmatched to any gene: 2. This CDR3 region has 13 residues. Germline V gives CDR1 SGHVS, CDR2 FNYEAQ. The CDR3 DNA reads TGTGCCAGCAGCTTAACGACAGGGGATGGCTACACCTTC. Its protein product is CASSLTTGDGYTF.

Of note for this clone: A junction boundary mismatches the germline segment, possibly from a read error. The chain joins TRBV10-3 to TRBJ2-5; 7 bases match TRBD1. Germline loops: CDR1 ENHRY, CDR2 SYGVKD. The CDR3 runs 16 residues. CDR3 bases: TGTGCCATCGGTGAAGAGGGACAGCAAGAGGGAGAGACCCAGTACTTC. The encoded protein is CAIGEEGQQEGETQYF.

The gene calls are TRBV10-3 and TRBJ2-7, with 7 bases lining up with TRBD1. Germline lookup yields CDR1 ENHRY and CDR2 SYGVKD. The CDR3 is 17 amino acids. Trimming cost V 2 bases and J 3 bases; bases outside gene matches: 13. Written as DNA, the CDR3 is TGTGCCATCAGTGAGCGTATAACCGGGACAGCCCTCTACGAGCAGTACTTC. This translates into CAISERITGTALYEQYF.